The 27 T cell receptor beta chains presented below share a single source sample, sequenced in a study of sequential checkpoint blockade in melanoma (dated by TCRdb to between 2018 and 2021). What the treatment or condition label conveys for this sample: randomized to nivolumab then ipilimumab (arm A) or the reverse (arm B). Library prep was done by the immunoSEQ multiplex PCR assay. What TCRdb holds here is the immuneACCESS table cut down to in-frame rearrangements. Part of the clones is not present; checked against another copy, under half of the missing clones reflect an unresolved V gene, and the others are unexplained. Present in this sample are about 12,000 clones, over 20% of which were seen just once. 5% to 7.5% of the sample belongs to the ten largest clones. The sequenced sample was tumor tissue (inferred from file names), obtained from a patient given nivolumab and ipilimumab in sequence. The receptors stem from a human donor with melanoma.

V and J are TRBV19 and TRBJ2-7; 9 bases match TRBD2. After removal of 4 bases from V and 4 bases from J, the junction contained 11 bases not matched to a gene. The CDR3 totals 16 residues. Germline loops: CDR1 LNHDA, CDR2 SQIVND (reference sequence). This CDR3 is CASSKSSGVFRYEQYF. The CDR3 DNA reads TGTGCCAGTAGTAAGTCTAGCGGGGTTTTCCGATACGAGCAGTACTTC.

The chain uses TRBV11-3 and TRBJ2-5, with D hard to call. The V and J ends lost 7 bases and 1 base respectively, with 13 bases between them. The length of the CDR3 is 14 residues. CDR1 and CDR2 from the germline V gene are SGHNT and YENEEA. Here the CDR3 reads CASTSENLQETQYF. Written as DNA, the CDR3 is TGTGCCAGCACCTCGGAAAACCTCCAAGAGACCCAGTACTTC.

This clone was counted between two and nine times. The V gene is TRBV6-8, the J gene TRBJ2-1, with 10 bases lining up with TRBD1. CDR3 size: 13 residues. V shed 5 bases, J shed 9 bases, and the junction held 4 bases outside the gene matches. Germline CDR1 MNHGY, CDR2 SAAAGT. The CDR3 loop is CASSQDRGGEQFF. The CDR3 DNA sequence: TGTGCCAGCAGTCAGGACAGGGGGGGTGAGCAGTTCTTC.

The chain has TRBV28 and TRBJ1-2, with D possibly TRBD1 on 6 matching bases. The V gene's germline CDR1 is MDHEN and CDR2 SYDVKM. This CDR3 has 15 amino acids. V lost 6 bases and J 1 base, leaving 15 bases between the germline ends. Written as DNA, the CDR3 is TGTGCCAGCAGGCCGGGGGGCCAGGTTAACTATGGCTACACCTTC. Protein: CASRPGGQVNYGYTF.

The chain has TRBV11-3 and TRBJ1-4, with D possibly TRBD1 on 5 matching bases. The V end lost 5 bases, the J end lost 3 bases, and 16 bases lay between the germline ends. The CDR3 covers 16 residues. CDR1 is SGHNT and CDR2 is YENEEA in the germline V gene. In DNA, the CDR3 is TGTGCCAGCAGCCCCACCTCGGGGCGGTCTAATGAAAAACTGTTTTTT. Encoded protein: CASSPTSGRSNEKLFF.

The V call is TRBV18, the J call TRBJ1-2; D is ambiguous. Germline loops: CDR1 KGHSH, CDR2 LQKENI. This CDR3 region has 13 residues. The V end was cut by 3 bases, the J end by 8 bases, with 13 bases between. The CDR3 region has the DNA TGTGCCAGCTCACCCGCGGATCGAGGGGGCTACACCTTC. This sequence encodes CASSPADRGGYTF.

The V call is TRBV5-1, the J call TRBJ2-1; 9 nucleotides match TRBD2. With V trimmed by 0 bases and J by 6 bases, 7 bases remained unmatched. Germline V gene lookup returns CDR1 SGHRS and CDR2 YFSETQ. This CDR3 region has 16 residues. The CDR3 nucleotides are TGCGCCAGCAGCTTGGGAATAGCGGGAGCACTCAATGAGCAGTTCTTC. As protein: CASSLGIAGALNEQFF.

The V and J genes are TRBV28 and TRBJ2-5; 12 bases are a match to TRBD2. With V trimmed by 6 bases and J by 1 base, 6 bases remained unmatched. The CDR3 totals 16 residues. Germline CDR1 reads MDHEN; CDR2 reads SYDVKM. CDR3 sequence: CASRRLAGELQETQYF. The CDR3 DNA is TGTGCCAGCAGGCGACTAGCGGGGGAACTCCAAGAGACCCAGTACTTC.

Only one count was recorded for this clone. The rearrangement uses TRBV5-1 and TRBJ2-5; TRBD2 aligns across 11 bases. The V gene end was trimmed by 3 bases and the J gene end by 0 bases; junction bases not matched to a gene: 4. The CDR3 runs to 16 residues. Germline V gene lookup returns CDR1 SGHRS and CDR2 YFSETQ. As DNA, the CDR3 is TGCGCCAGCAGCTCCGGACTAGCGGGCTACCAAGAGACCCAGTACTTC. It is translated as CASSSGLAGYQETQYF.

J is TRBJ2-3 and V is TRBV11-3, with a tentative D call TRBD2 (6 bases). The germline gives CDR1 SGHNT, CDR2 YENEEA. The CDR3 covers 15 residues. Trimming left V 7 bases short and J 2 bases short, with 16 bases between. CDR3: CASTFRGGTTDTQYF. The CDR3 DNA follows: TGTGCCAGCACCTTCCGCGGCGGGACCACAGATACGCAGTATTTT.

The rearrangement links TRBV6-8 to TRBJ2-4, with D perhaps given as TRBD1 or TRBD2 (5 bases each). This CDR3 has 15 residues. CDR1 MNHGY and CDR2 SAAAGT come from the germline V gene. Trimming removed 2 bases at V and 9 bases at J, with 17 bases between. The CDR3 sequence is CASSYEPGPEAIQYF. Written as DNA, the CDR3 is TGTGCCAGCAGTTACGAACCGGGGCCAGAAGCCATTCAGTACTTC.

This clone was counted ten times or more. The chain's CDR3 is CASGTSGQETQYF. In DNA form, the CDR3 reads TGCGCCAGCGGGACTAGCGGACAAGAGACCCAGTACTTC. The chain employs TRBV23-1 and TRBJ2-5; 11 positions match TRBD2. TRBV23-1 is placed among ORFs of uncertain function. The J segment lost 2 bases and the V segment lost 8 bases, leaving 1 base of the junction unmatched. This CDR3 contains 13 residues.

This clone was counted between two and nine times. This sequence joins TRBV28 and TRBJ1-2, with TRBD1 matching over 7 bases. Germline trimming cut 6 bases from V and 4 bases from J; bases unmatched to any gene: 17. Germline assignment: CDR1 MDHEN and CDR2 SYDVKM. The CDR3 totals 17 residues. CDR3 sequence reads: CASSYLESQGSTYGYTF. CDR3 DNA: TGTGCCAGCAGCTACCTTGAGTCACAGGGGTCCACCTATGGCTACACCTTC.

The chain joins TRBV4-1 to TRBJ1-2; TRBD1 matches 8 bases. Trimming cost V 1 base and J 8 bases; bases outside gene matches: 9. The CDR3 length is 15 residues. Germline values: CDR1 MGHRA, CDR2 YSYEKL. The CDR3 coding sequence is TGCGCCAGCAGCCAAGTTGGACAGGGAAGGCGAGGCTACACCTTC. Translation gives CASSQVGQGRRGYTF.

This chain uses TRBV19 with TRBJ2-2, with D possibly matching TRBD1 (5 bases). Per germline, CDR1 LNHDA and CDR2 SQIVND (reference sequence). The V end lost 9 bases, the J end lost 0 bases, and 11 bases lay between the germline ends. This CDR3 comprises 14 residues. This chain's CDR3 is CASQGIANTGELFF. In DNA form, the CDR3 reads TGTGCCAGCCAGGGTATCGCGAACACCGGGGAGCTGTTTTTT.

V is TRBV29-1 and J is TRBJ2-3; D not resolved. V lost 2 bases, J lost 0 bases, and 9 bases lay in between. This CDR3 is built from 14 residues. In germline, CDR1 is SQVTM, CDR2 ANQGSEA. The CDR3 coding sequence is TGCAGCGTTGAACCCCCCGAAAGCACAGATACGCAGTATTTT. It translates to CSVEPPESTDTQYF.

The DNA of the CDR3 is TGCGCCAGCAGTCTGACAGGGGTTGTTGGGGAGCTGTTTTTT. Its translation is CASSLTGVVGELFF. The chain combines TRBV5-1 with TRBJ2-2; TRBD1 matches 8 bases. J lost 8 bases, V lost 5 bases, and 8 bases had no gene match. The CDR3 is 14 residues long. CDR1 is SGHRS, CDR2 YFSETQ, per germline.

This clone has ten or more counts. The V call is TRBV11-3, the J call TRBJ2-3; 10 bases map to TRBD2. Germline V CDR1 and CDR2: SGHNT, YENEEA. V trimming: 7 bases; J trimming: 4 bases; junction bases outside the gene matches: 8. The length of the CDR3 is 15 residues. The CDR3 nucleotides read TGTGCCAGCACCCTGAGCGGGGGGGGAGCAGATACGCAGTATTTT. Its translation: CASTLSGGGADTQYF.

This clone is labeled as large (0.1 to 1%). In DNA, the CDR3 is TGCAGCGCACAGGGGACATCGTACGAGCAGTACTTC. This codes for CSAQGTSYEQYF. The genes are TRBV29-1 and TRBJ2-7; 7 bases agree with TRBD1. The junction had 7 bases not matched to a gene; V was cut back by 7 bases and J by 4 bases. CDR1 and CDR2 from the germline V gene are SQVTM and ANQGSEA. The CDR3 sequence is 12 residues long.

The genes are TRBV29-1 and TRBJ1-3; tentative D call: TRBD1 (5 bases). The CDR3 is made up of 12 amino acids. The V and J ends lost 8 bases and 4 bases respectively, with 12 bases between them. Germline V gene sequence: CDR1 SQVTM, CDR2 ANQGSEA. CDR3 sequence reads: CSIKGNGNTIYF. The CDR3 nucleotides are TGCAGCATCAAGGGGAACGGAAACACCATATATTTT.

This clone appeared a few times. The V and J genes are TRBV9 and TRBJ2-2; D ambiguous. This CDR3 spans 12 amino acids. Per the germline V gene, CDR1 is SGDLS and CDR2 is YYNGEE. Trimming shortened V by 4 bases and J by 4 bases, and 5 bases separated the two germline ends. In DNA, the CDR3 is TGTGCCAGCAGCAGACCCACCGGGGAGCTGTTTTTT. Translated: CASSRPTGELFF.

The sample holds a few counts of this clone. CDR3 residues: CASSENQGSQPQHF. DNA for the CDR3: TGTGCCAGCAGTGAAAACCAGGGGAGCCAGCCCCAGCATTTT. This chain connects TRBV28 to TRBJ1-5; D possibly corresponds to TRBD1 (6 bases). Trimming shortened V by 5 bases and J by 7 bases, and 15 bases separated the two germline ends. The V gene's germline CDR1 is MDHEN and CDR2 SYDVKM. The CDR3 runs to 14 residues.

This clone was observed a handful of times. The rearrangement uses TRBV23-1 and TRBJ2-1; D ambiguous. TRBV23-1 is flagged as an ORF with uncertain function. The V end was cut by 6 bases, the J end by 0 bases, with 15 bases between. This CDR3 spans 16 amino acids. The CDR3 sequence: CASSLRVDSSYNEQFF. The CDR3 DNA sequence: TGCGCCAGCAGCTTACGAGTGGATAGCTCCTACAATGAGCAGTTCTTC.

V and J are TRBV9 and TRBJ1-5, with 7 nucleotides matching TRBD1. Germline CDR1 is SGDLS and CDR2 is YYNGEE. Trimming at V came to 5 bases and at J to 1 base, leaving 18 bases not matched to a gene. The CDR3 has 19 residues. The CDR3 DNA reads TGTGCCAGCAGTCCTTTCCCGACAGGGAGGGTAGGAAGCAATCAGCCCCAGCATTTT. Its translation is CASSPFPTGRVGSNQPQHF.

A few counts support this clone. This chain uses TRBV6-8 with TRBJ1-2, with unresolved D. The germline CDR1 and CDR2 sequences are MNHGY and SAAAGT. Trimming took 7 bases from V and 2 from J, leaving 17 bases between them. This CDR3 is 15 amino acids long. This CDR3 is CASTLGRVENYGYTF. In DNA form, the CDR3 reads TGTGCCAGCACCCTAGGGAGGGTGGAAAACTATGGCTACACCTTC.

This clone was seen a few times. V gene TRBV7-6 combines with J gene TRBJ2-5, with a weak D call TRBD2 (6 bases). Germline V gene lookup returns CDR1 SGHVS and CDR2 FNYEAQ. This CDR3 region has 14 residues. V shed 4 bases and J shed 0 bases, with 9 bases lying between them. CDR3 residues: CASSSRGYQETQYF. The CDR3 coding sequence is TGTGCCAGCAGCTCTCGGGGGTACCAAGAGACCCAGTACTTC.

This clone was picked up a small number of times. One end of the junction does not line up with germline, which may come from a read error. V gene TRBV28 combines with J gene TRBJ2-5; 8 bases map to TRBD2. Germline assignment: CDR1 MDHEN and CDR2 SYDVKM. There are 14 residues in the CDR3. CDR3 amino acids: CASTLGPPRLALNF. CDR3 nucleotides: TGTGCCAGCACCCTGGGCCCCCCACGACTAGCGCTCAACTTC.